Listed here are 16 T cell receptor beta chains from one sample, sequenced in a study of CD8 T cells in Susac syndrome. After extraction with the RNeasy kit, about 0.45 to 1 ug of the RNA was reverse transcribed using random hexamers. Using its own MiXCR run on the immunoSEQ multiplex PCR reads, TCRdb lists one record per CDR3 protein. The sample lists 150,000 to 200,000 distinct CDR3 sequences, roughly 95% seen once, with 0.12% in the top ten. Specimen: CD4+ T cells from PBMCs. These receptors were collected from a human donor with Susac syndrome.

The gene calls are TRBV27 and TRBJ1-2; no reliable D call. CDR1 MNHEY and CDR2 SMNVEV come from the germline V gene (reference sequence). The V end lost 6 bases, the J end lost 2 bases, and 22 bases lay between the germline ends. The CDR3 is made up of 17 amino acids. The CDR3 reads CASSHASTLKGNYGYTF. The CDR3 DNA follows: TGTGCCAGCAGCCACGCATCCACCCTTAAAGGGAACTATGGCTACACCTTC.

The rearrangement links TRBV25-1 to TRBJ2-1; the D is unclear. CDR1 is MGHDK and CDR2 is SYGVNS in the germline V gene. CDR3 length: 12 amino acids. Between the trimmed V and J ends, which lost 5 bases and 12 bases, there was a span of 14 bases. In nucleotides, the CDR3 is TGTGCCAGCAGTTATACCAGGCTTGGGCAGTTCTTC. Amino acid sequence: CASSYTRLGQFF.

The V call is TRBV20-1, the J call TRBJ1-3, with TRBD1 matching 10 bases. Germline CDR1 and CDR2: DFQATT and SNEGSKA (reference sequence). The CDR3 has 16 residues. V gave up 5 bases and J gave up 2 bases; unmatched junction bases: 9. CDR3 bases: TGCAGTGCTCGCCGACAGGGGGCGAAGACTGGAAACACCATATATTTT. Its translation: CSARRQGAKTGNTIYF.

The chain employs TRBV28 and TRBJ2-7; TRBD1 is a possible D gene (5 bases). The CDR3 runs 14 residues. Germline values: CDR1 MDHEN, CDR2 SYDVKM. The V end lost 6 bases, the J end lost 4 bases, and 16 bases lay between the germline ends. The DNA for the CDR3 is TGTGCCAGCAGCTCAAATCCAGGGTTTTACGAGCAGTACTTC. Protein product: CASSSNPGFYEQYF.

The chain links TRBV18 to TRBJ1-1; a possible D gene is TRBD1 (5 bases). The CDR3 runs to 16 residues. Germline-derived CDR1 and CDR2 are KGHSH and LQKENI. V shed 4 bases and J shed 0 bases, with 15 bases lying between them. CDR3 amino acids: CASSQNTGTMNTEAFF. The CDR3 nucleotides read TGTGCCAGCTCACAAAATACCGGGACGATGAACACTGAAGCTTTCTTT. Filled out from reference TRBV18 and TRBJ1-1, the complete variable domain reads NAGVMQNPRHLVRRRGQEARLRCSPMKGHSHVYWYRQLPEEGLKFMVYLQKENIIDESGMPKERFSAEFPKEGPSILRIQQVVRGDSAAYFCASSQNTGTMNTEAFFGQGTRLTVV.

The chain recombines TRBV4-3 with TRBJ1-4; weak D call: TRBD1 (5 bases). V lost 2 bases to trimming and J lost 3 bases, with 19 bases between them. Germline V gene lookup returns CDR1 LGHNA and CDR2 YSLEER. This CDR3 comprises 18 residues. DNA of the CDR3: TGCGCCAGCAGCCAAACAGGACGTGGGAATAATCCTAATGAAAAACTGTTTTTT. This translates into CASSQTGRGNNPNEKLFF.

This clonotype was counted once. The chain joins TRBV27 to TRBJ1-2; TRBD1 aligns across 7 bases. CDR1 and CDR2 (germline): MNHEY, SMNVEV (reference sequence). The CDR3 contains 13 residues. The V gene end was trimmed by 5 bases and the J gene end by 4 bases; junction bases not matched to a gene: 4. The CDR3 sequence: CASSDRDSYGYTF. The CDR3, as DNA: TGTGCCAGCAGTGACCGGGACAGCTATGGCTACACCTTC.

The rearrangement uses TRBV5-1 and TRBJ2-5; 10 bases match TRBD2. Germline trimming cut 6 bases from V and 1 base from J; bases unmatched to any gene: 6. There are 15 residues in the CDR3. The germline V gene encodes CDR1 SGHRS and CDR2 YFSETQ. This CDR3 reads CASTATSGFQETQYF. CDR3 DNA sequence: TGCGCCAGCACCGCGACTAGCGGGTTCCAAGAGACCCAGTACTTC.

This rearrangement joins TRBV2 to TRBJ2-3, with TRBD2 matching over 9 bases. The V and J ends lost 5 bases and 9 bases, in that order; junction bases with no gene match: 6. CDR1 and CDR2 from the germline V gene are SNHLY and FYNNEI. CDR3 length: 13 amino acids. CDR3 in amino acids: CASSPSSGITQYF. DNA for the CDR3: TGTGCCAGCAGTCCCTCTAGCGGGATAACGCAGTATTTT.

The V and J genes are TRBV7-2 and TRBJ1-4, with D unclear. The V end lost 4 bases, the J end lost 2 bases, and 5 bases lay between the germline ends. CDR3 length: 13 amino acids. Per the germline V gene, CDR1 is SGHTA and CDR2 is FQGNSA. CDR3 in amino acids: CASSSATNEKLFF. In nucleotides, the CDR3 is TGTGCCAGCAGCTCTGCCACTAATGAAAAACTGTTTTTT.

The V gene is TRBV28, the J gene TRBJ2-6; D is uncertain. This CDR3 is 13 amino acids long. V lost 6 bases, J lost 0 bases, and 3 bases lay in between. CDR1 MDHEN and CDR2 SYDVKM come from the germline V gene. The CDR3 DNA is TGTGCCAGCAGCGACTCTGGGGCCAACGTCCTGACTTTC. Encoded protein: CASSDSGANVLTF. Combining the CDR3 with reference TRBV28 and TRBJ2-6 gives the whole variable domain DVKVTQSSRYLVKRTGEKVFLECVQDMDHENMFWYRQDPGLGLRLIYFSYDVKMKEKGDIPEGYSVSREKKERFSLILESASTNQTSMYLCASSDSGANVLTFGAGSRLTVL.

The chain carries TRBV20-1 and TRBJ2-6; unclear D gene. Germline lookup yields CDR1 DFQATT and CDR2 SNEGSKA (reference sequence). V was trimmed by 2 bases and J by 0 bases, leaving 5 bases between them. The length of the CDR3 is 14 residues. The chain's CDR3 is CSARISSGANVLTF. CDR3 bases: TGCAGTGCTAGAATCTCCTCTGGGGCCAACGTCCTGACTTTC.

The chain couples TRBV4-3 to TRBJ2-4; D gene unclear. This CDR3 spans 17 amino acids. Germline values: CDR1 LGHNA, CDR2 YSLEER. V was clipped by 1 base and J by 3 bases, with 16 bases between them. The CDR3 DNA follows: TGCGCCAGCAGCCAAGGGGAATCGCGTAGCCGCAAAAACATTCAGTACTTC. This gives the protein CASSQGESRSRKNIQYF.

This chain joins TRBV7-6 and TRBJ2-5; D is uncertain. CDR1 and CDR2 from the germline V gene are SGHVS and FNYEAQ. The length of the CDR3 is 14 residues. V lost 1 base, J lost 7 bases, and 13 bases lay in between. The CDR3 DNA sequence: TGTGCCAGCAGCTTAGACCCGGGCCTTTCGACCCAGTACTTC. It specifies CASSLDPGLSTQYF.

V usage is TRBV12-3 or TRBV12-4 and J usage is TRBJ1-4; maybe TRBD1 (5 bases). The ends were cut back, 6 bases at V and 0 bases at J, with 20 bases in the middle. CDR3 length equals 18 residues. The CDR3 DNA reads TGTGCCAGCAGGTCGGGGAGGCAGGGTTTCGCAACTAATGAAAAACTGTTTTTT. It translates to CASRSGRQGFATNEKLFF.

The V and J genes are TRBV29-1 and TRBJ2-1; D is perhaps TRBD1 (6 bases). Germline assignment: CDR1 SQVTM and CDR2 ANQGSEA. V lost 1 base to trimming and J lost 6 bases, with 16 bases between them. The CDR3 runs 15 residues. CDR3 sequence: CSVEVAGQRFNEQFF. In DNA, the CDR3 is TGCAGCGTTGAAGTCGCCGGACAGAGGTTCAATGAGCAGTTCTTC.